The 30 T cell receptor beta chains presented below share a single source sample, sequenced in a study of PD-1 blockade in classical Hodgkin lymphoma. The protocol was immunoSEQ multiplex PCR, while the TCRdb copy is restricted to in-frame clones and leaves out a portion. Of fewer than 25,000 clones listed, roughly 89% are singletons. The sample's time point: newly diagnosed, previously untreated cHL patient sample. Investigators isolated CD4+ T cells from thawed PBMCs through magnetic negative selection. The source material was CD4+ T cells from blood. The receptor set was obtained from a human donor with classical Hodgkin lymphoma.

This clone was picked up a small number of times. The chain has TRBV7-9 and TRBJ1-1; unclear D gene. Germline CDR1 and CDR2: SEHNR and FQNEAQ (reference sequence). V shed 7 bases and J shed 3 bases, with 12 bases lying between them. The CDR3 has 13 residues. In DNA, the CDR3 is TGTGCCAGCAACTGGGGAAGGGACACTGAAGCTTTCTTT. It specifies CASNWGRDTEAFF. Supplemented by reference TRBV7-9 and TRBJ1-1, the full variable domain reads DTGVSQNPRHKITKRGQNVTFRCDPISEHNRLYWYRQTLGQGPEFLTYFQNEAQLEKSRLLSDRFSAERPKGSFSTLEIQRTEQGDSAMYLCASNWGRDTEAFFGQGTRLTVV.

The gene calls are TRBV29-1 and TRBJ2-3; TRBD1 might be the D (6 bases). The germline gives CDR1 SQVTM, CDR2 ANQGSEA. The CDR3 has 13 amino acids. The CDR3 DNA follows: TGCAGTGGGGGACAAAAGAGCACAGATACGCAGTATTTT. This gives the protein CSGGQKSTDTQYF.

The chain has TRBV18 and TRBJ1-1, with 7 bases lining up with TRBD1. The CDR3 is made up of 15 amino acids. The germline gives CDR1 KGHSH, CDR2 LQKENI. J gave up 3 bases and V 4 bases, and 8 bases lay outside the gene matches. The CDR3 DNA sequence: TGTGCCAGCTCACGCCCGGGACAGACCCACACTGAAGCTTTCTTT. Its translation is CASSRPGQTHTEAFF.

The chain carries TRBV5-6 and TRBJ2-4; TRBD1 matches 10 bases. The CDR3 length is 16 residues. V trimming: 0 bases; J trimming: 5 bases; junction bases outside the gene matches: 5. From germline, CDR1 is SGHDT and CDR2 YYEEEE. The CDR3 sequence is CASSLAPGQGENIQYF. The DNA for the CDR3 is TGTGCCAGCAGCTTGGCCCCCGGACAGGGGGAAAACATTCAGTACTTC.

The J gene is TRBJ2-5, the V gene TRBV12-5; 9 positions match TRBD1. Losses at the gene ends were 1 base for V and 5 bases for J; bases not matched to a gene: 5. The CDR3 runs 15 residues. In germline, CDR1 is LGHNT, CDR2 FRNRAP. CDR3 nucleotides: TGTGCTAGTGGTTTGGGGACAGGGGTTGGGGAGACCCAGTACTTC. Its translation is CASGLGTGVGETQYF.

The gene calls are TRBV5-4 and TRBJ2-1; 8 bases map to TRBD2. V lost 4 bases, J lost 3 bases, and 6 bases stayed unmatched. Germline V CDR1 and CDR2: SGHNT, YYREEE (reference sequence). The CDR3 runs to 15 residues. This CDR3 reads CASSPTRGGYNEQFF. DNA for the CDR3: TGTGCCAGCAGCCCCACCCGGGGGGGCTACAATGAGCAGTTCTTC.

The chain carries TRBV5-1 and TRBJ1-2; maybe TRBD1 (5 bases). The CDR3 contains 14 residues. The V end was cut by 3 bases, the J end by 4 bases, with 13 bases between. The germline CDR1 and CDR2 sequences are SGHRS and YFSETQ. This CDR3 reads CASSSSGTLYGYTF. The CDR3 region has the DNA TGCGCCAGCAGCTCTTCCGGGACGCTCTATGGCTACACCTTC.

This sequence joins TRBV5-1 and TRBJ1-1, with 7 bases aligning to TRBD1. V shed 0 bases, J shed 3 bases, and the junction held 5 bases outside the gene matches. Germline lookup yields CDR1 SGHRS and CDR2 YFSETQ. The CDR3 has 15 amino acids. The CDR3 DNA follows: TGCGCCAGCAGCTTGGGACAGGGAAAGCACACTGAAGCTTTCTTT. Protein: CASSLGQGKHTEAFF.

The chain employs TRBV15 and TRBJ2-1; unclear D gene. Germline assignment: CDR1 LNHNV and CDR2 YYDKDF (reference sequence). The CDR3 consists of 17 residues. V was pared by 2 bases and J by 3 bases, with 17 bases between. The chain's CDR3 is CATSRRRPGQFYNEQFF. CDR3 DNA sequence: TGTGCCACCAGCAGACGTCGACCGGGCCAATTCTACAATGAGCAGTTCTTC. The variable domain in full, with the rest retrieved from reference TRBV15 and TRBJ2-1, is DAMVIQNPRYQVTQFGKPVTLSCSQTLNHNVMYWYQQKSSQAPKLLFHYYDKDFNNEADTPDNFQSRRPNTSFCFLDIRSPGLGDTAMYLCATSRRRPGQFYNEQFFGPGTRLTVL.

The chain combines TRBV30 with TRBJ2-5; possibly TRBD1 for D (5 bases). Germline CDR1 is GTSNPN and CDR2 is SVGIG (reference sequence). Trimming cost V 2 bases and J 2 bases, with 18 bases left between them. The CDR3 is 16 amino acids. The CDR3 sequence is CAWSPQFGQGQETQYF. The CDR3 nucleotides read TGTGCCTGGAGTCCCCAGTTTGGGCAGGGACAAGAGACCCAGTACTTC. Supplemented by reference TRBV30 and TRBJ2-5, the full variable domain reads SQTIHQWPATLVQPVGSPLSLECTVEGTSNPNLYWYRQAAGRGLQLLFYSVGIGQISSEVPQNLSASRPQDRQFILSSKKLLLSDSGFYLCAWSPQFGQGQETQYFGPGTRLLVL.

The rearrangement uses TRBV25-1 and TRBJ1-1; 9 bases are a match to TRBD1. In germline, CDR1 is MGHDK, CDR2 SYGVNS. V gave up 7 bases and J gave up 5 bases; unmatched junction bases: 8. The length of the CDR3 is 14 residues. This chain's CDR3 is CASTQQGAGTEAFF. CDR3 DNA: TGTGCCAGCACCCAACAGGGGGCAGGGACTGAAGCTTTCTTT.

This clone was recorded a few times. V is TRBV25-1 and J is TRBJ1-2; a weak D match, TRBD1 (5 bases). V shed 4 bases and J shed 4 bases, with 10 bases lying between them. The length of the CDR3 is 13 residues. Germline CDR1 and CDR2: MGHDK and SYGVNS. The DNA for the CDR3 is TGTGCCAGCAGTGGAGGGGTAGGCTATGGCTACACCTTC. As protein: CASSGGVGYGYTF.

The gene calls are TRBV5-1 and TRBJ1-1; 9 bases are a match to TRBD1. The CDR3 has 14 amino acids. V lost 3 bases, J lost 7 bases, and 7 bases stayed unmatched. Germline CDR1 is SGHRS and CDR2 is YFSETQ. The CDR3 sequence is CASSWGGQGNEAFF. CDR3 bases: TGCGCCAGCAGCTGGGGCGGACAGGGGAATGAAGCTTTCTTT. The full variable domain, in which reference TRBV5-1 and TRBJ1-1 provide the parts outside the CDR3, is KAGVTQTPRYLIKTRGQQVTLSCSPISGHRSVSWYQQTPGQGLQFLFEYFSETQRNKGNFPGRFSGRQFSNSRSEMNVSTLELGDSALYLCASSWGGQGNEAFFGQGTRLTVV.

The genes are TRBV28 and TRBJ2-1; 12 bases are shared with TRBD2. The CDR3 covers 16 residues. Trimming took 6 bases from V and 6 from J; bases not matched to a gene: 9. Germline CDR1 is MDHEN and CDR2 is SYDVKM. DNA of the CDR3: TGTGCCAGCAGACCCACTTTACTAGCGGGGGGCAATGAGCAGTTCTTC. Translating it yields CASRPTLLAGGNEQFF.

This clone was seen more than once but under ten times. The chain links TRBV30 to TRBJ1-5; 7 nucleotides align to TRBD1. In germline, CDR1 is GTSNPN, CDR2 SVGIG (reference sequence). Losses at the gene ends were 3 bases for V and 5 bases for J; bases not matched to a gene: 4. The CDR3 runs 13 residues. CDR3 nucleotide sequence: TGTGCCTGGAGAACAGGGGAATATCAGCCCCAGCATTTT. This translates into CAWRTGEYQPQHF.

The chain links TRBV30 to TRBJ2-1; no clear D. The CDR3 runs to 13 residues. Per the germline V gene, CDR1 is GTSNPN and CDR2 is SVGIG (reference sequence). V lost 3 bases to trimming and J lost 8 bases, with 14 bases between them. CDR3 sequence: CAWRTPPADEQFF. In nucleotides, the CDR3 is TGTGCCTGGAGGACTCCGCCTGCGGATGAGCAGTTCTTC.

The V call is TRBV5-4, the J call TRBJ2-3; 11 bases line up with TRBD2. This CDR3 spans 14 amino acids. Unmatched junction bases numbered 3, after V lost 4 bases and J lost 5 bases. Germline V gene sequence: CDR1 SGHNT, CDR2 YYREEE (reference sequence). The CDR3 here is CASSLAGGLDTQYF. The CDR3 bases are TGTGCCAGCAGCCTAGCGGGGGGCTTAGATACGCAGTATTTT. Filled out from reference TRBV5-4 and TRBJ2-3, the complete variable domain reads ETGVTQSPTHLIKTRGQQVTLRCSSQSGHNTVSWYQQALGQGPQFIFQYYREEENGRGNFPPRFSGLQFPNYSSELNVNALELDDSALYLCASSLAGGLDTQYFGPGTRLTVL.

The sample holds a few counts of this clone. The chain links TRBV14 to TRBJ1-2; D is perhaps TRBD1 (5 bases). V was shortened by 1 base and J by 3 bases, with 12 bases between the two germline ends. Looked up from germline, CDR1 is SGHDN and CDR2 is FVKESK. This CDR3 spans 15 amino acids. The DNA of the CDR3 is TGTGCCAGCAGCCAAGGAGGGGCTTTATACTATGGCTACACCTTC. It codes for CASSQGGALYYGYTF.

The chain has TRBV7-9 and TRBJ1-1; no reliable D call. The CDR3 runs to 12 residues. Germline CDR1 is SEHNR and CDR2 is FQNEAQ (reference sequence). V was pared by 8 bases and J by 2 bases, with 9 bases between. CDR3 protein: CASQQKNTEAFF. The CDR3 nucleotides are TGTGCCAGCCAACAGAAAAACACTGAAGCTTTCTTT.

In DNA, the CDR3 is TGTGCCAGCAGCTTCGAGGGCCAGGCGCCCGGGAACGAGCAGTACTTC. Its protein product is CASSFEGQAPGNEQYF. V gene TRBV11-3 combines with J gene TRBJ2-7; tentatively, D is TRBD2 (5 bases). Trimming stripped 3 bases from V and 5 bases from J, with 20 bases between. Germline V gives CDR1 SGHNT, CDR2 YENEEA. There are 16 residues in the CDR3. The full variable domain, with the rest looked up from reference TRBV11-3 and TRBJ2-7, is EAGVVQSPRYKIIEKKQPVAFWCNPISGHNTLYWYLQNLGQGPELLIRYENEEAVDDSQLPKDRFSAERLKGVDSTLKIQPAELGDSAVYLCASSFEGQAPGNEQYFGPGTRLTVT.

J is TRBJ2-7 and V is TRBV7-9; the D call may be TRBD1 or TRBD2 (6 bases each). The ends were cut back, 3 bases at V and 3 bases at J, with 9 bases in the middle. The CDR3 is 13 residues long. Germline V gene sequence: CDR1 SEHNR, CDR2 FQNEAQ (reference sequence). The CDR3 protein is CASSLGGVYEQYF. In DNA, the CDR3 is TGTGCCAGCAGCTTGGGGGGCGTCTACGAGCAGTACTTC.

The rearrangement links TRBV30 to TRBJ1-2; D gene ambiguous. V was cut by 4 bases and J by 3 bases, with 9 bases left in between. The CDR3 is made up of 12 amino acids. From germline, CDR1 is GTSNPN and CDR2 SVGIG (reference sequence). The CDR3 DNA follows: TGTGCCTGGATAGGGTCCGACTATGGCTACACCTTC. This sequence encodes CAWIGSDYGYTF.

Details on this clone: Other DNA sequences in the same sample also yield this CDR3. V gene TRBV18 combines with J gene TRBJ1-1; no firm D call. The germline V and J ends were trimmed by 3 bases and 0 bases, with 2 bases remaining between them. The CDR3 sequence is 12 residues long. Germline CDR1 KGHSH, CDR2 LQKENI. The CDR3 is CASSPLNTEAFF. CDR3 nucleotide sequence: TGTGCCAGCTCACCCCTGAACACTGAAGCTTTCTTT.

This chain joins TRBV10-3 and TRBJ2-2; a possible D gene is TRBD1 (7 bases). Germline V gives CDR1 ENHRY, CDR2 SYGVKD. Trimming cost V 4 bases and J 1 base, with 16 bases left between them. The CDR3 sequence is 17 residues long. CDR3 DNA sequence: TGTGCCATCAGTGGGGTGGCGGGACAGCTGAACACCGGGGAGCTGTTTTTT. Protein product: CAISGVAGQLNTGELFF.

This clone has a handful of counts. V and J are TRBV6-6 and TRBJ1-6, with D unresolved. The germline V gene has CDR1 MNHNY and CDR2 SVGAGI (reference sequence). V lost 5 bases to trimming and J lost 8 bases, with 10 bases between them. This CDR3 is built from 13 residues. CDR3: CASSVLVDSPLHF. CDR3 nucleotides: TGTGCCAGCAGTGTTCTTGTTGATTCACCCCTCCACTTT.

This chain links TRBV29-1 with TRBJ1-1; no reliable D call. The CDR3 contains 12 residues. The V gene lost 7 bases and the J gene lost 0 bases, with 9 bases spanning the gap. Germline V gene lookup returns CDR1 SQVTM and CDR2 ANQGSEA. The CDR3 protein is CSAARMNTEAFF. Written as DNA, the CDR3 is TGCAGCGCAGCCCGTATGAACACTGAAGCTTTCTTT. Based on the CDR3 plus reference TRBV29-1 and TRBJ1-1, the full variable domain is SAVISQKPSRDICQRGTSLTIQCQVDSQVTMMFWYRQQPGQSLTLIATANQGSEATYESGFVIDKFPISRPNLTFSTLTVSNMSPEDSSIYLCSAARMNTEAFFGQGTRLTVV.

This chain links TRBV7-6 with TRBJ2-7; 8 nucleotides line up with TRBD1. Trimming removed 5 bases from V and 5 bases from J; junction bases left unmatched: 5. Germline-derived CDR1 and CDR2 are SGHVS and FNYEAQ. This CDR3 has 13 amino acids. As DNA, the CDR3 is TGTGCCAGCAGCACGACAGGGGTCGACGAGCAGTACTTC. This sequence encodes CASSTTGVDEQYF.

The chain is built from TRBV5-1 and TRBJ2-3; 10 bases agree with TRBD1. The germline V gene has CDR1 SGHRS and CDR2 YFSETQ. The CDR3 covers 16 residues. Trimming cost V 0 bases and J 3 bases; bases outside gene matches: 4. The CDR3 loop is CASSLVLGQGTDTQYF. The CDR3 bases are TGCGCCAGCAGCTTGGTCCTGGGACAGGGGACAGATACGCAGTATTTT. Variable domain in full (rest from reference TRBV5-1 and TRBJ2-3): KAGVTQTPRYLIKTRGQQVTLSCSPISGHRSVSWYQQTPGQGLQFLFEYFSETQRNKGNFPGRFSGRQFSNSRSEMNVSTLELGDSALYLCASSLVLGQGTDTQYFGPGTRLTVL.

This chain links TRBV7-2 with TRBJ1-5; 8 bases are a match to TRBD1. The CDR3 consists of 15 residues. V was clipped by 5 bases and J by 1 base; unmatched bases: 4. Germline values: CDR1 SGHTA, CDR2 FQGNSA. The CDR3 reads CASSRQGMSNQPQHF. Written as DNA, the CDR3 is TGTGCCAGCAGCAGACAGGGGATGAGCAATCAGCCCCAGCATTTT.

This sequence joins TRBV7-2 and TRBJ2-5; 9 bases are shared with TRBD2. CDR1 and CDR2 from the germline V gene are SGHTA and FQGNSA. CDR3 size: 17 residues. V dropped 3 bases and J dropped 5; count of bases not matched to a gene: 13. CDR3 nucleotides: TGTGCCAGCAGCTTCTGGTCTGGCGGGAGGGGAAGGGAGACCCAGTACTTC. Translating it yields CASSFWSGGRGRETQYF.